A selection of T cell receptor beta chains follows, all from one sample in a study of technical replicates of blood from four donors. Clones were read by immunoSEQ multiplex PCR, and TCRdb kept only the in-frame ones, dropping some. The sample includes roughly 71,000 clones, roughly 92% of them seen just once. The sequenced sample was T cells isolated from PBMCs. The receptors stem from a human donor in good health. The CDR3 runs from the conserved cysteine through the conserved F or W.

CDR3aa,v_gene,j_gene,len
CASSVSGSSYNEQFF,TRBV9,TRBJ2-1,15
CASSLESGRGYTF,TRBV7-2,TRBJ1-2,13
CAISDLGGELSYEQYF,TRBV10-3,TRBJ2-7,16
CASSLEGTSNEKLFF,TRBV5-1,TRBJ1-4,15
CASSQLGLLQETQYF,TRBV4-1,TRBJ2-5,15
CASSLGDRRETQYF,TRBV28,TRBJ2-5,14
CASRQGPNQPQHF,TRBV6-1,TRBJ1-5,13
CASSLVLAGSTDTQYF,TRBV5-1,TRBJ2-3,16
CATEAGNYNEQFF,TRBV2,TRBJ2-1,13
CASSQGLVPETQYF,TRBV4-2,TRBJ2-5,14
CASATGTVPYEQYF,TRBV12-5,TRBJ2-7,14
CASSTQQSRPTF,TRBV19,TRBJ1-2,12
CASSLGTGRKEKLFF,TRBV6-5,TRBJ1-4,15
CAWSVTGSSGNTIYF,TRBV30,TRBJ1-3,15
CASSLMRWNEQFF,TRBV28,TRBJ2-1,13
CASSTGQGHGYTF,TRBV19,TRBJ1-2,13
CASSYRQASSNYGYTF,TRBV19,TRBJ1-2,16
CASRGSGTDTQYF,TRBV5-1,TRBJ2-3,13
CASSLLPSGNEQFF,TRBV28,TRBJ2-1,14
CASSLVAQVNEQFF,TRBV7-9,TRBJ2-1,14
CASSISSFRDRGNTIYF,TRBV5-1,TRBJ1-3,17
CASSIGETGQPQHF,TRBV19,TRBJ1-5,14